These 25 T cell receptor beta chains came from one sample sequenced in a study of blood T cell repertoires in COVID-19 (TCRdb year 2020). The library relied on the immunoSEQ multiplex PCR assay. What TCRdb holds here is the immuneACCESS table cut down to in-frame rearrangements. Part of the clones is not present; checked against another copy, under half of the missing clones reflect an unresolved V gene, and the others are unexplained. The sample table lists about 340,000 clones, 92% of them with a count of one. Clones ranked in the top ten supply around 20% of the sample. The sample consisted of PBMCs or T cells enriched from blood (not recorded which). These TCRs come from a woman between 25 and 40 years old who had recovered from COVID-19.

This clone was seen once. The chain uses TRBV4-1 and TRBJ1-5; the D gene is possibly TRBD1 (6 bases). V lost 0 bases and J 5 bases, leaving 11 bases between the germline ends. The CDR3 runs 15 residues. Germline CDR1 reads MGHRA; CDR2 reads YSYEKL. CDR3 DNA: TGCGCCAGCAGCCAAGAGGGGGCTGAACATCAGCCCCAGCATTTT. The encoded protein is CASSQEGAEHQPQHF.

V usage is TRBV12-3 or TRBV12-4 and J usage is TRBJ2-7; 12 bases match TRBD2. The CDR3 has 13 residues. After removal of 5 bases from V and 6 bases from J, the junction contained 2 bases not matched to a gene. In DNA form, the CDR3 reads TGTGCCAGCAGTAGGGGACTAGCGGGCGAGCAGTACTTC. This gives the protein CASSRGLAGEQYF.

The DNA for the CDR3 is TGTGCCAGCAGTCCACTCGCCCTACAGGATCCCACTTTCCCCCTCCACTTT. This encodes CASSPLALQDPTFPLHF. V usage is TRBV28 and J usage is TRBJ1-6, with D possibly matching TRBD1 (5 bases). V dropped 5 bases and J dropped 13 bases, with 27 bases sitting between them. The CDR3 consists of 17 residues. CDR1 and CDR2 from the germline V gene are MDHEN and SYDVKM. Based on the CDR3 plus reference TRBV28 and TRBJ1-6, the full variable domain is DVKVTQSSRYLVKRTGEKVFLECVQDMDHENMFWYRQDPGLGLRLIYFSYDVKMKEKGDIPEGYSVSREKKERFSLILESASTNQTSMYLCASSPLALQDPTFPLHFGNGTRLTVT.

The CDR3 DNA is TGTGCCAGCAGTGAAATCGGGGAGGTCTATAATTCACCCCTCCACTTT. It encodes CASSEIGEVYNSPLHF. J is TRBJ1-6 and V is TRBV6-1; D is unresolved. The CDR3 spans 16 residues. Trimming cost V 2 bases and J 3 bases, with 11 bases left between them. The germline CDR1 and CDR2 sequences are MNHNS and SASEGT.

The chain combines TRBV28 with TRBJ1-6; D ambiguous. This CDR3 comprises 14 residues. Trimming stripped 6 bases from V and 4 bases from J, with 10 bases between. Per the germline V gene, CDR1 is MDHEN and CDR2 is SYDVKM. The CDR3 DNA reads as TGTGCCAGCAGCTACTCCAAGTATAATTCACCCCTCCACTTT. It is translated as CASSYSKYNSPLHF.

The chain carries TRBV6-5 and TRBJ2-7; 8 bases map to TRBD1. CDR1 and CDR2 from the germline V gene are MNHEY and SVGAGI. J lost 0 bases, V lost 6 bases, and 4 bases had no gene match. The CDR3 totals 14 residues. CDR3 amino acids: CASRPGTGSYEQYF. The CDR3 DNA follows: TGTGCCAGCAGACCCGGGACAGGCTCCTACGAGCAGTACTTC.

This clone has only one observation. V is TRBV11-3 and J is TRBJ1-1; weak D call: TRBD1 (5 bases). CDR1 SGHNT and CDR2 YENEEA come from the germline V gene. The CDR3 loop spans 13 amino acids. The V end lost 6 bases, the J end lost 5 bases, and 13 bases lay between the germline ends. Written as DNA, the CDR3 is TGTGCCAGCAGATCGAAGGGGCGAACTGAAGCTTTCTTT. It yields the protein CASRSKGRTEAFF.

V usage is TRBV12-3 or TRBV12-4 and J usage is TRBJ2-7; possibly TRBD1 for D (6 bases). The V end was cut by 5 bases, the J end by 3 bases, with 8 bases between. CDR3 size: 12 residues. CDR3 DNA sequence: TGTGCCAGCAGTGCACAGGGCTACGAGCAGTACTTC. This translates into CASSAQGYEQYF.

V is TRBV29-1 and J is TRBJ1-1; D unresolved. Trimming removed 6 bases at V and 0 bases at J, with 8 bases between. This CDR3 comprises 12 residues. Germline CDR1 and CDR2: SQVTM and ANQGSEA. The CDR3 DNA is TGCAGCGTCCGCTGGCTGAACACTGAAGCTTTCTTT. This codes for CSVRWLNTEAFF.

This clone was seen only once. The gene calls are TRBV3-1 (or the pseudogene TRBV3-2) and TRBJ2-3; possibly TRBD1 for D (5 bases). Trimming shortened V by 0 bases and J by 6 bases, and 10 bases separated the two germline ends. This CDR3 spans 14 amino acids. Germline lookup yields CDR1 LGHDT and CDR2 YNNKEL (reference sequence). The CDR3 nucleotides read TGTGCCAGCAGCCAAGAGCTGGGGCGGGATACGCAGTATTTT. This gives the protein CASSQELGRDTQYF.

The chain uses TRBV27 and TRBJ2-1, with 13 bases that match TRBD2. CDR1 and CDR2 (germline): MNHEY, SMNVEV (reference sequence). V lost 6 bases, J lost 9 bases, and 8 bases stayed unmatched. The CDR3 is 15 residues long. The CDR3 protein is CASSPGLAGFLEQFF. Written as DNA, the CDR3 is TGTGCCAGCAGCCCGGGACTAGCGGGATTCCTTGAGCAGTTCTTC.

This clone was observed a few times. V is TRBV18 and J is TRBJ1-2; 8 bases fit TRBD1. Losses at the gene ends were 5 bases for V and 4 bases for J; bases not matched to a gene: 3. CDR3 length: 13 amino acids. Germline CDR1 reads KGHSH; CDR2 reads LQKENI. The CDR3 DNA reads TGTGCCAGCTCATCGGACAGGGCCTATGGCTACACCTTC. Its translation is CASSSDRAYGYTF.

Points on this clone: The same CDR3 also results from other DNA sequences found in this sample. The chain couples TRBV28 to TRBJ1-5, with a tentative D call TRBD1 (5 bases). Germline V gene data show CDR1 as MDHEN and CDR2 as SYDVKM. This CDR3 has 14 amino acids. V lost 8 bases and J lost 3, with 14 bases in between. The CDR3 nucleotides read TGTGCCAGCGAATCCGGGGGTTCCAATCAGCCCCAGCATTTT. It specifies CASESGGSNQPQHF.

The CDR3: CASTIQGPDSPLHF. The CDR3 DNA reads TGTGCCAGTACCATCCAGGGTCCGGACTCACCCCTCCACTTT. The chain has TRBV19 and TRBJ1-6; tentative D call: TRBD1 (5 bases). CDR1 and CDR2 (germline): LNHDA, SQIVND (reference sequence). V lost 7 bases and J 10 bases, leaving 17 bases between the germline ends. This CDR3 spans 14 amino acids.

This clone has a single count. The chain couples TRBV18 to TRBJ2-7; possibly TRBD1 for D (6 bases). Germline assignment: CDR1 KGHSH and CDR2 LQKENI. This CDR3 has 14 residues. Trimming took off 8 bases at V and 2 bases at J, with 16 bases between the two ends. Here the CDR3 DNA reads TGTGCCAGCCGAAGAATACAGGGTACCTACGAGCAGTACTTC. Its translation is CASRRIQGTYEQYF. Full variable domain (missing parts from reference TRBV18 and TRBJ2-7): NAGVMQNPRHLVRRRGQEARLRCSPMKGHSHVYWYRQLPEEGLKFMVYLQKENIIDESGMPKERFSAEFPKEGPSILRIQQVVRGDSAAYFCASRRIQGTYEQYFGPGTRLTVT.

The chain couples TRBV20-1 to TRBJ1-2; D gene ambiguous. Deletions cut 3 bases from V and 1 base from J, with 9 bases between. Germline CDR1 DFQATT, CDR2 SNEGSKA (reference sequence). CDR3 length: 13 residues. CDR3 bases: TGCAGTGCTAGTTTGGCGGATAACTATGGCTACACCTTC. Protein sequence: CSASLADNYGYTF.

The chain uses TRBV30 and TRBJ2-5; 8 bases map to TRBD2. CDR3 size: 12 residues. From germline, CDR1 is GTSNPN and CDR2 SVGIG (reference sequence). V lost 5 bases, J lost 1 base, and 0 bases stayed unmatched. The CDR3 spells CAWGTSQETQYF. The CDR3 DNA sequence: TGTGCCTGGGGGACTAGCCAAGAGACCCAGTACTTC.

The V gene is TRBV5-4, the J gene TRBJ1-2; no clear D gene. Trimming left V 0 bases short and J 4 bases short, with 13 bases between. Per the germline V gene, CDR1 is SGHNT and CDR2 is YYREEE (reference sequence). The CDR3 is 15 residues long. CDR3 bases: TGTGCCAGCAGCTTGGAGCCGGTCACTGGCTATGGCTACACCTTC. Protein: CASSLEPVTGYGYTF.

The rearrangement links TRBV6-5 to TRBJ1-1, with a tentative D call TRBD1 (6 bases). Trimming left V 0 bases short and J 0 bases short, with 11 bases between. The CDR3 length is 16 residues. CDR1 and CDR2 from the germline V gene are MNHEY and SVGAGI. The DNA of the CDR3 is TGTGCCAGCAGTTACTCCCTGGGACACCTGAACACTGAAGCTTTCTTT. This encodes CASSYSLGHLNTEAFF.

The rearrangement uses TRBV28 and TRBJ1-4; D call uncertain. Trimming took 5 bases from V and 3 from J, leaving 13 bases between them. There are 15 residues in the CDR3. The germline gives CDR1 MDHEN, CDR2 SYDVKM. CDR3 sequence reads: CASSPPGRANEKLFF. CDR3 nucleotides: TGTGCCAGCAGTCCCCCGGGGAGGGCTAATGAAAAACTGTTTTTT.

V gene TRBV9 combines with J gene TRBJ2-7; D may be TRBD2 (5 bases). CDR1 SGDLS and CDR2 YYNGEE come from the germline V gene. Trimming pared 0 bases from V and 7 bases from J, leaving 11 bases between. The CDR3 runs to 13 residues. CDR3: CASSVGDSGEQYF. The CDR3 region has the DNA TGTGCCAGCAGCGTAGGCGACTCGGGGGAGCAGTACTTC.

This chain connects TRBV7-2 to TRBJ2-3; D uncertain. This CDR3 region has 13 residues. Trimming removed 7 bases from V and 0 bases from J, with 8 bases in between. Germline V gene data show CDR1 as SGHTA and CDR2 as FQGNSA. CDR3 in amino acids: CASTGTSTDTQYF. DNA for the CDR3: TGTGCCAGCACAGGAACTAGCACAGATACGCAGTATTTT. Full variable domain (missing parts from reference TRBV7-2 and TRBJ2-3): GAGVSQSPSNKVTEKGKDVELRCDPISGHTALYWYRQSLGQGLEFLIYFQGNSAPDKSGLPSDRFSAERTGGSVSTLTIQRTQQEDSAVYLCASTGTSTDTQYFGPGTRLTVL.

V is TRBV2 and J is TRBJ2-2, with D possibly being TRBD1 (5 bases). This CDR3 has 15 amino acids. The V gene lost 2 bases and the J gene lost 9 bases, with 16 bases spanning the gap. Germline CDR1 SNHLY, CDR2 FYNNEI. CDR3 DNA sequence: TGTGCCAGCAGTGAATTGGAGCAGGGCCCCCGGGAGCTGTTTTTT. This gives the protein CASSELEQGPRELFF.

The rearrangement links TRBV20-1 to TRBJ1-4; no firm D call. CDR1 and CDR2 from the germline V gene are DFQATT and SNEGSKA (reference sequence). The CDR3 has 13 amino acids. The ends were cut back, 3 bases at V and 8 bases at J, with 13 bases in the middle. The CDR3 bases are TGCAGTGCTAGTGTAGCAGTTAAAGAAAAACTGTTTTTT. This codes for CSASVAVKEKLFF.

The gene calls are TRBV6-6 and TRBJ1-3; a possible D gene is TRBD1 (5 bases). Germline CDR1 and CDR2: MNHNY and SVGAGI (reference sequence). V gave up 5 bases and J gave up 3 bases, with 14 bases separating them. This CDR3 region has 15 residues. The CDR3 nucleotides read TGTGCCAGCAGTCTCCAAACGACAGTTGGAAACACCATATATTTT. Encoded protein: CASSLQTTVGNTIYF.